This record looks at one T cell receptor (beta chain) sequence and its context. Its antigen is currently unknown. The authors sequenced TCR beta from blood CD8+ and CD4+ T cells. TEMRA cells were enriched by FACS, and CD4+ and CD8+ T cells were negatively isolated. V shed 1 base and J shed 2 bases, with 8 bases lying between them. Germline assignment: CDR1 SEHNR and CDR2 FQNEAQ (reference sequence). This CDR3 is 14 amino acids long. The data were taken from a study of CD8 T cells in Susac syndrome. The authors reverse transcribed 0.5 to 1 ug RNA with random hexamers. It was immunoSEQ multiplex PCR that amplified TCR beta CDR3 across 54 Vbeta and 13 Jbeta. Each CDR3 protein is one row after TCRdb ran MiXCR on the immunoSEQ multiplex PCR reads. The sample lists about 170,000 distinct CDR3 sequences, about 96% occurring once. Study-wide points: Acknowledgment was made by the study that its TCR sequencing and HLA analysis involved a relatively small number of individuals.

The source is a human donor with Susac syndrome. The J gene is TRBJ1-2, the V gene TRBV7-9, with D perhaps TRBD1 (6 bases). Sequenced input: CD4+ T cells from PBMCs. CDR3 in amino acids: CASSLEGHNYGYTF. In DNA, the CDR3 is TGTGCCAGCAGCTTAGAGGGACACAACTATGGCTACACCTTC.